Below, 32 T cell receptor delta chains from the same sample are listed, as sequenced in a study of gamma-delta chains in newborns, infants, children. TCRdb redid the clone calls on the reads with CATT. The data hold 4,600 or so delta-chain clones, with 3.1% observed a single time. The specimen sequenced was blood. The source is a child who was a newborn, infant or young child, either healthy, febrile or measles-vaccinated (not recorded which).

Turning to this clone: It may be a read error: a sequence one base away is much more abundant. The chain recombines TRDV2 with TRDJ3, with 8 bases fitting TRDD3. The germline V gene has CDR1 GEAIGNYY and CDR2 EKD. The CDR3 length is 19 residues. Trimming removed 0 bases from V and 0 bases from J; junction bases left unmatched: 6. The CDR3 loop reads CACDTTGGPSSWDTRQMFF. The CDR3 nucleotides read TGTGCCTGTGACACCACTGGGGGCCCCAGCTCCTGGGACACCCGACAGATGTTTTTC.

This clone was detected only a few times. A much larger clonotype is one base distant, so this may be a read error. This specimen includes other DNA sequences encoding the same CDR3. DNA for the CDR3: TGTGCCTGTGACACCGTCGGGGGGATACGCTCCTGGGACACCCGACAGATGTTCTTC. Protein sequence: CACDTVGGIRSWDTRQMFF. The chain carries TRDV2 and TRDJ3; TRDD3 matches 10 bases. Germline assignment: CDR1 GEAIGNYY and CDR2 EKD. The CDR3 has 19 residues.

By its share, this clone is medium-sized (0.01 to 0.1%). A much larger clone sits a single nucleotide away, making a read error possible. Other DNA sequences in this sample translate to the same CDR3. J is TRDJ3 and V is TRDV2; 13 nucleotides agree with TRDD3. The CDR3 loop spans 18 amino acids. Germline assignment: CDR1 GEAIGNYY and CDR2 EKD. V lost 3 bases, J lost 1 base, and 2 bases stayed unmatched. The CDR3 DNA is TGTGCCTGTGACGTACTGGGGGATACGTCCTGGGACACCCGACAGATGTTTTTC. This encodes CACDVLGDTSWDTRQMFF.

Judged by abundance, this clone is medium-sized (0.01 to 0.1%). The rearrangement uses TRDV3 and TRDJ1, with D possibly matching TRDD3 (5 bases). The CDR3 consists of 12 residues. Trimming left V 2 bases short and J 0 bases short, with 7 bases between. Per the germline V gene, CDR1 is TVYSNPD and CDR2 is GDNSRS (reference sequence). The CDR3 DNA reads TGTGCCTTTGGGGGGTACACCGATAAACTCATCTTT. It encodes CAFGGYTDKLIF.

This clone occurred a few times. The germline gene is not matched at one end of the junction; a read error may be the cause. Other DNA variants within this sample encode the same CDR3. This chain uses TRDV2 with TRDJ2; 11 positions match TRDD3. CDR3 length: 14 amino acids. Germline V lookup: CDR1 GEAIGNYY, CDR2 EKD. The CDR3 region has the DNA TGTGCCTGTGACACCCTGGGGGATACAGCACAACTCTTTTTT. Protein sequence: CACDTLGDTAQLFF.

Turning to this clone: Translating this DNA gives a protein that differs at residue 14 from the TCRdb one, which belongs to a much larger clone; a read error is likely, and the protein shown is this translation. The chain couples TRDV2 to TRDJ2; 9 nucleotides agree with TRDD3. The CDR3 consists of 18 residues. Germline V gene sequence: CDR1 GEAIGNYY, CDR2 EKD. The CDR3 DNA sequence: TGTGCCTGTGACACCGCGGGGATACGCCCCACTTTGACATCACAACTCTTCTTT. Translated, it gives CACDTAGIRPTLTSQLFF.

Within the sample, this clone is medium-sized. This sample also contains other DNA sequences that code for the same CDR3. This rearrangement joins TRDV2 to TRDJ3; D possibly matches TRDD2 or TRDD3 (6 bases each). V lost 0 bases to trimming and J lost 0 bases, with 17 bases between them. Germline V gives CDR1 GEAIGNYY, CDR2 EKD. This CDR3 comprises 20 residues. The CDR3: CACDTGNWVPNSWDTRQMFF. The CDR3, as DNA: TGTGCCTGTGACACCGGGAACTGGGTTCCTAACTCCTGGGACACCCGACAGATGTTTTTC.

In its sample, this clone ranks as medium-sized. Other DNA sequences in this specimen translate into the identical CDR3. The rearrangement joins TRDV1 to TRDJ2; TRDD3 aligns across 9 bases. CDR3 length: 16 amino acids. Germline assignment: CDR1 TSWWSYY and CDR2 QGS. Trimming took 2 bases from V and 3 from J; bases not matched to a gene: 4. CDR3 bases: TGTGCTCTTGGGGAATCCTACTGGGGGATGACAGCACAACTCTTCTTT. Residues: CALGESYWGMTAQLFF.

This clone was picked up a small number of times. It may be a read error: a sequence one base away is much more abundant. The chain recombines TRDV2 with TRDJ3, with 7 bases aligning to TRDD3. Germline V gives CDR1 GEAIGNYY, CDR2 EKD. The CDR3 has 19 residues. In nucleotides, the CDR3 is TGTGCCTGTGACACAGTACTGGGGAAAAGCTCCTGGGACACCCGACAGGTGTTTTTC. Its translation: CACDTVLGKSSWDTRQVFF.

Judged by abundance, this clone is medium-sized. V is TRAV29/DV5 and J is TRDJ3; 10 bases are shared with TRDD3. Germline CDR1 and CDR2: NSMFDY and ISSIKDK. The CDR3 length is 17 residues. After removal of 0 bases from V and 2 bases from J, the junction contained 2 bases not matched to a gene. CDR3 sequence: CAASGGIRPWDTRQMFF. The CDR3 nucleotides read TGTGCAGCAAGCGGGGGGATACGCCCCTGGGACACCCGACAGATGTTTTTC. Full variable domain (remainder filled in from reference TRAV29/DV5 and TRDJ3): DQQVKQNSPSLSVQEGRISILNCDYTNSMFDYFLWYKKYPAEGPTFLISISSIKDKNEDGRFTVFLNKSAKHLSLHIVPSQPGDSAVYFCAASGGIRPWDTRQMFFGTGIKLFVEP.

This clone was counted a few times. A read error is likely here: a far larger clone is one base away. This chain connects TRDV2 to TRDJ1, with 8 bases fitting TRDD3. The CDR3 consists of 14 residues. Germline CDR1 is GEAIGNYY and CDR2 is EKD. The CDR3 DNA is TGTGCCTGTGACTACTGGGGGGACACCGATAAACCCATCTTT. It is translated as CACDYWGDTDKPIF.

This clone showed up just a few times. This may be a read error: a much more frequent sequence differs by one nucleotide. This CDR3 is also generated by other DNA sequences in the sample. The chain couples TRDV2 to TRDJ3, with 10 nucleotides matching TRDD3. Germline values: CDR1 GEAIGNYY, CDR2 EKD. This CDR3 spans 19 amino acids. The CDR3 loop reads CACDTWGILGSWDTRQMFF. For the CDR3, the DNA is TGTGCCTGTGACACCTGGGGGATACTGGGCTCCTGGGACACCCGACAGATGTTCTTC.

About this clone: A much larger clone differs from this one at a single base, so this may be a read error. CDR3 residues: CACDTGGSRSSWDTRQMFF. The CDR3 DNA reads TGTGCCTGTGACACCGGGGGATCCCGGAGCTCCTGGGACACCCGACAGATGTTTTTC. This rearrangement joins TRDV2 to TRDJ3, with TRDD3 matching over 7 bases. The length of the CDR3 is 19 residues. Germline loops: CDR1 GEAIGNYY, CDR2 EKD. V trimming: 0 bases; J trimming: 0 bases; junction bases outside the gene matches: 7.

With regard to this clone: TCRdb attributes to this sequence the protein of a much larger clone, which differs from the DNA translation at residue 13; a read error is likely, and the protein displayed is translated from the DNA. This chain links TRDV2 with TRDJ2, with TRDD3 identical over 13 bases. This CDR3 is 15 amino acids long. Germline lookup yields CDR1 GEAIGNYY and CDR2 EKD. DNA of the CDR3: TGTGCCTGTGACCTACTGGGGGATACGACAGCACAACCCTTCTTT. This sequence encodes CACDLLGDTTAQPFF.

This clone was seen ten or more times. The rearrangement uses TRDV1 and TRDJ1; TRDD2 might be the D (5 bases). V was clipped by 1 base and J by 0 bases, with 15 bases between them. The CDR3 consists of 17 residues. Germline values: CDR1 TSWWSYY, CDR2 QGS. CDR3: CALGEPYVPGYTDKLIF. CDR3 coding DNA: TGTGCTCTTGGGGAACCCTACGTCCCTGGCTACACCGATAAACTCATCTTT.

This clone is judged medium-sized. Other DNA sequences in this sample translate to the same CDR3. The rearrangement links TRDV2 to TRDJ3; D is uncertain. Trimming cost V 1 base and J 0 bases, with 6 bases left between them. Germline V CDR1 and CDR2: GEAIGNYY, EKD. The CDR3 runs 16 residues. DNA of the CDR3: TGTGCCTGTGACACGATCAGCTCCTGGGACACCCGACAGATGTTTTTC. Translating gives CACDTISSWDTRQMFF.

This clone was counted at least ten times. This CDR3 is also generated by other DNA sequences in the sample. This sequence joins TRDV3 and TRDJ1, with 13 nucleotides matching TRDD3. CDR3 length: 21 amino acids. The V gene end was trimmed by 4 bases and the J gene end by 1 base; junction bases not matched to a gene: 24. Per the germline V gene, CDR1 is TVYSNPD and CDR2 is GDNSRS (reference sequence). This CDR3 reads CASPPLTTSYWGIRTTDKLIF. DNA for the CDR3: TGTGCCTCGCCTCCCCTGACGACTTCCTACTGGGGGATACGTACCACCGATAAACTCATCTTT.

This clone was found a few times. The protein in TCRdb stems from a much larger clone and differs at residue 16 from this DNA's translation, likely a read error; here the protein is translated from the DNA. The chain uses TRDV2 and TRDJ3, with 12 bases matching TRDD3. Per the germline V gene, CDR1 is GEAIGNYY and CDR2 is EKD. The CDR3 covers 18 residues. CDR3 nucleotide sequence: TGTGCCTGTGACACTACTGGGGGATACTCCTGGGACACCCGACAGGTGTTTTTC. Translation: CACDTTGGYSWDTRQVFF.

This clone is labeled as large. A much larger clonotype is one base distant, so this may be a read error. At the DNA level, this CDR3 is encoded by other sequences in the same sample as well. The gene calls are TRDV2 and TRDJ1; 8 bases line up with TRDD3. CDR3 size: 14 residues. Germline V gene lookup returns CDR1 GEAIGNYY and CDR2 EKD. V lost 3 bases, J lost 0 bases, and 2 bases stayed unmatched. Here the CDR3 reads CACDLLGDTDKLIF. In nucleotides, the CDR3 is TGTGCCTGTGACTTACTGGGGGACACCGATAAACTCATCTTT.

A word on this clone: A far larger clone differs by one base, so this is likely a read error. This chain connects TRDV2 to TRDJ3, with 7 bases matching TRDD3. Looked up from germline, CDR1 is GEAIGNYY and CDR2 is EKD. The CDR3 is made up of 19 amino acids. This CDR3 reads CACDKVLGTSSWDTRQTFF. The CDR3 DNA is TGTGCCTGTGACAAAGTACTGGGGACAAGCTCCTGGGACACCCGACAGACGTTTTTC.

This clone came up a few times. A much larger clone lies a single base off, so this may be a read error. The V call is TRDV2, the J call TRDJ3, with a weak D call TRDD3 (6 bases). The CDR3 is 19 amino acids. Per germline, CDR1 GEAIGNYY and CDR2 EKD. CDR3 protein: CACDTWGQTSSWDTRQTFF. CDR3 nucleotides: TGTGCCTGTGACACCTGGGGGCAAACTAGCTCCTGGGACACCCGACAGACGTTTTTC.

Of note for this clone: This may stem from a read error, because a much larger clone lies one nucleotide away. In the same sample, other DNA sequences code for this CDR3. The V call is TRDV2, the J call TRDJ3, with 12 bases aligning to TRDD3. Germline loops: CDR1 GEAIGNYY, CDR2 EKD. CDR3 length: 24 amino acids. For the CDR3, the DNA is TGCGCCTGTGACAACCTTCCTACTGTACTGGGGGATACTTCGAGCTCCTGGGACACCCGACAGATGTTTTTC. Its translation: CACDNLPTVLGDTSSSWDTRQMFF.

Of note for this clone: A far larger clone is off by one base, so a read error is likely. The same CDR3 is also encoded by other DNA sequences in this sample. The chain couples TRDV2 to TRDJ1; 13 nucleotides line up with TRDD3. This CDR3 contains 21 residues. Germline V gene lookup returns CDR1 GEAIGNYY and CDR2 EKD. This CDR3 is CACDTVPTYWGIRRGPDKLIF. The CDR3 DNA reads TGTGCCTGCGACACCGTTCCGACGTACTGGGGGATACGAAGGGGACCCGATAAACTCATCTTT.

This clone has more than one count but fewer than ten. A read error likely explains why the TCRdb protein, taken from a much larger clone, differs from this DNA's translation at residue 15; the protein shown is translated from the DNA. The chain employs TRAV29/DV5 and TRDJ3; the D gene is possibly TRDD3 (6 bases). The CDR3 is 18 residues long. The germline CDR1 and CDR2 sequences are NSMFDY and ISSIKDK. The CDR3: CAASALGTRTWDTRKMFF. The CDR3 nucleotides read TGTGCAGCAAGCGCGCTGGGGACCCGGACCTGGGACACCCGAAAGATGTTTTTC.

This clone was seen more than once but under ten times. This may come from a read error, since a much larger clone is one base off. Other DNA sequences of this sample code for an identical CDR3. V gene TRDV2 combines with J gene TRDJ3; 11 bases agree with TRDD3. Germline V gene data show CDR1 as GEAIGNYY and CDR2 as EKD. The CDR3 consists of 19 residues. The DNA for the CDR3 is TGTGCCTGTGACACCGCTGGGGGATACCCCTCCTGGGACACCCGGCAGATGTTTTTC. Residues: CACDTAGGYPSWDTRQMFF.

For this clone: Just one base apart from a much larger clone, this may be a read error. The same CDR3 is also encoded by other DNA sequences in this sample. The V call is TRDV2, the J call TRDJ3; the match to TRDD3 covers 13 bases. CDR1 and CDR2 (germline): GEAIGNYY, EKD. This CDR3 comprises 21 residues. V gave up 4 bases and J gave up 0 bases; unmatched junction bases: 11. The CDR3 here is CACDSVLGDTSGSWDTRQMFF. The DNA for the CDR3 is TGTGCCTGTGATTCCGTACTGGGGGATACGTCCGGCTCCTGGGACACCCGACAGATGTTTTTC.

On this clone: A read error may be the cause here, since a much bigger clone is one base away. This chain uses TRDV2 with TRDJ3, with 8 positions matching TRDD3. CDR3 length: 19 residues. Germline loops: CDR1 GEAIGNYY, CDR2 EKD. Here the CDR3 reads CACDPATGDTSWDTRRMFF. The CDR3 DNA reads as TGTGCCTGTGACCCCGCTACTGGGGATACTTCCTGGGACACCCGACGGATGTTTTTC.

This clone was observed a handful of times. TCRdb's entry gives the protein of a much larger clone, which mismatches this DNA's translation at residue 15, likely from a read error; the protein reported here is translated from the DNA. This chain connects TRDV2 to TRDJ3; 13 bases map to TRDD3. The CDR3 has 20 residues. Germline V gives CDR1 GEAIGNYY, CDR2 EKD. In nucleotides, the CDR3 is TGTGCCTGTGACAAAGTACTGGGGGATACGCGCTCCTGGGACGCCCGACAGATGTTTTTC. Protein product: CACDKVLGDTRSWDARQMFF.

For this clone: A far larger clone is only one base removed, so a read error is likely. The chain recombines TRDV2 with TRDJ3, with 13 bases identical to TRDD3. The CDR3 extends over 19 amino acids. Germline CDR1 is GEAIGNYY and CDR2 is EKD. The CDR3: CACDILGDTSSWGTRQMFF. The DNA for the CDR3 is TGTGCCTGTGACATACTGGGGGATACGAGCTCCTGGGGCACCCGACAGATGTTTTTC.

As concerns this clone: A single base is all that separates this from a far larger clone, so a read error is likely. Other nucleotide sequences in the sample specify the same CDR3. The chain combines TRDV2 with TRDJ2; TRDD3 is a possible D gene (6 bases). Looked up from germline, CDR1 is GEAIGNYY and CDR2 is EKD. The CDR3 loop spans 15 amino acids. CDR3 amino acids: CACDTGGALTAQLFF. The CDR3 DNA reads as TGTGCCTGTGACACCGGGGGAGCTTTGACAGCGCAACTCTTCTTT.

In the case of this clone: This likely traces to a read error, being one base from a far larger clone. The V gene is TRDV2, the J gene TRDJ3, with 9 bases aligning to TRDD3. The trim removed 0 bases at V and 5 bases at J, leaving 4 bases unmatched. The CDR3 sequence is 17 residues long. Germline CDR1 and CDR2: GEAIGNYY and EKD. The CDR3: CACDTAGGSRDTRQMFF. The DNA for the CDR3 is TGTGCCTGTGACACCGCTGGGGGATCCCGGGACACCCGACAGATGTTTTTC.

This clone was recorded a few times. With a much larger clone just one base away, this may be a read error. The same CDR3 can be traced to other DNA sequences in this sample. This chain joins TRDV2 and TRDJ2; 12 nucleotides agree with TRDD3. This CDR3 comprises 20 residues. CDR1 and CDR2 from the germline V gene are GEAIGNYY and EKD. The CDR3, as DNA: TGTGCCTGTGACACCGTAGGACTGGGGGATACCCCTCCTTTGACAGCGCAACTCTTCTTT. Protein sequence: CACDTVGLGDTPPLTAQLFF.